This T cell receptor (beta chain) is from a study of blood T cell repertoires in COVID-19. Study-level background: From the United States, Italy and Spain came samples of acute and convalescent COVID-19. PBMCs, B-cell-depleted T cells, or T cells were the source of the cDNA or gDNA that made up the material.

Seattle patient enrollment occurred during active infection, with longitudinal follow-up thereafter. Per the study methods: Nucleated cell counts were estimated from reference gene primer amplification. Clones were sequenced by immunoSEQ multiplex PCR, and TCRdb holds only the in-frame ones, with some missing. V and J calls and clone size are as listed in that table; D and trimming were resolved from the DNA. The table has under 200,000 clones, roughly 89% seen once. This sequence originates from a woman aged 70 to 79 with COVID-19, enrolled during active disease. What was sequenced was peripheral blood.

The CDR3 spells CASSLRAGQETQYF. CDR3 coding DNA: TGTGCCAGCAGCCTTAGGGCAGGGCAAGAGACCCAGTACTTC. V gene TRBV28 combines with J gene TRBJ2-5, with D tentatively TRBD1 (5 bases). Looked up from germline, CDR1 is MDHEN and CDR2 is SYDVKM. V lost 6 bases and J lost 2, with 13 bases in between. The CDR3 extends over 14 amino acids.